A selection of T cell receptor beta chains follows, all from one sample in a study of T cell changes during pregnancy in multiple sclerosis. Sequenced by immunoSEQ multiplex PCR; TCRdb stores in-frame clones only, minus some. The data contain about 89,000 clones, about 93% of them singletons. The sequencing here drew on peripheral blood, taken in the third trimester of pregnancy. The receptors here all came from a female donor with multiple sclerosis, enrolled in a pregnancy study. The CDR3 runs from the conserved cysteine through the conserved F or W. A D gene is named only where the DNA matches it firmly.

D gene	V gene	J gene	CDR3 protein
.	TRBV28	TRBJ1-1	CASSFQGNTEAFF
TRBD1	TRBV18	TRBJ2-1	CASSPTGDEQFF
TRBD1	TRBV30	TRBJ1-3	CAWIRQGSGNTIYF
TRBD2	TRBV18	TRBJ2-3	CASSRTSGGVADTQYF
TRBD2	TRBV6-5	TRBJ2-2	CASSYSIRGAGELFF
TRBD1	TRBV19	TRBJ1-1	CASYRGRNTEAFF
.	TRBV27	TRBJ2-1	CASSLEGPYNEQFF
TRBD2	TRBV5-1	TRBJ2-3	CASRGGWTSGTDTQYF
.	TRBV7-9	TRBJ2-7	CASSFPRGDQQYF
TRBD1	TRBV28	TRBJ1-2	CASEGRGNYGYTF
.	TRBV9	TRBJ2-5	CASSALAAPQETQYF
TRBD1	TRBV4-1	TRBJ1-5	CASSQEGTGIIQPQHF
.	TRBV28	TRBJ2-7	CASRVQGSSYEQYF
.	TRBV4-3	TRBJ2-1	CASSQDPREYEQFF
TRBD2	TRBV5-6	TRBJ2-2	CASSLRTSGANTGELFF
TRBD1	TRBV5-1	TRBJ2-1	CASSQRDRDRNEQFF